This passage covers 32 T cell receptor beta chains from one sample sequenced in a study of blood T cell repertoires in COVID-19. Profiled with immunoSEQ multiplex PCR; TCRdb holds only in-frame clones, not every one. The table shows about 350,000 clones, with roughly 87% occurring only once. The specimen sequenced was PBMCs or T cells enriched from blood (not recorded which). The source of these receptors is a young woman who had recovered from COVID-19.

This clone was picked up one time. The chain recombines TRBV19 with TRBJ2-6, with D possibly TRBD1 on 6 matching bases. The CDR3 totals 17 residues. Trimming pared 5 bases from V and 1 base from J, leaving 15 bases between. Germline V gene sequence: CDR1 LNHDA, CDR2 SQIVND (reference sequence). The CDR3, as DNA: TGTGCCAGTAGTGTACTGACAGGCCCTTCTGGGGCCAACGTCCTGACTTTC. This sequence encodes CASSVLTGPSGANVLTF.

This chain links TRBV5-4 with TRBJ1-6; D remains ambiguous. The CDR3 has 17 amino acids. Trimming left V 0 bases short and J 0 bases short, with 10 bases between. Germline V gives CDR1 SGHNT, CDR2 YYREEE (reference sequence). CDR3 region: CASSLGGVGSYNSPLHF. As DNA, the CDR3 is TGTGCCAGCAGCTTGGGCGGAGTGGGCTCCTATAATTCACCCCTCCACTTT. Looking up the rest from reference TRBV5-4 and TRBJ1-6 gives the full variable domain: ETGVTQSPTHLIKTRGQQVTLRCSSQSGHNTVSWYQQALGQGPQFIFQYYREEENGRGNFPPRFSGLQFPNYSSELNVNALELDDSALYLCASSLGGVGSYNSPLHFGNGTRLTVT.

This chain connects TRBV5-1 to TRBJ1-6, with D possibly TRBD1 on 6 matching bases. Germline CDR1 and CDR2: SGHRS and YFSETQ. V lost 1 base to trimming and J lost 0 bases, with 8 bases between them. The CDR3 is 16 residues long. The CDR3 DNA follows: TGCGCCAGCAGCTTGAGGGGGAGCTCCTATAATTCACCCCTCCACTTT. This sequence encodes CASSLRGSSYNSPLHF.

Details on this clone: Other DNA sequences in this specimen translate into the identical CDR3. The chain is built from TRBV19 and TRBJ1-2; tentatively, D is TRBD1 (5 bases). CDR1 and CDR2 (germline): LNHDA, SQIVND (reference sequence). Between the trimmed V and J ends, which lost 5 bases and 5 bases, there was a span of 9 bases. This CDR3 is built from 12 residues. CDR3 nucleotides: TGTGCCAGTAGTCCTCAGGGATATGGCTACACCTTC. Protein: CASSPQGYGYTF.

CDR3 nucleotides: TGTGCCAGCAGTGAAGCGCACGGGACAGCCTACGAGCAGTACTTC. Residues: CASSEAHGTAYEQYF. The rearrangement uses TRBV6-1 and TRBJ2-7, with 7 bases fitting TRBD1. The CDR3 is 15 residues long. Germline V gives CDR1 MNHNS, CDR2 SASEGT. The ends lost 0 bases at V and 2 bases at J; junction bases unmatched: 4.

V and J are TRBV7-6 and TRBJ2-3, with TRBD2 identical over 7 bases. This CDR3 region has 17 residues. Germline V CDR1 and CDR2: SGHVS, FNYEAQ. Unmatched junction bases numbered 16, after V lost 0 bases and J lost 10 bases. The CDR3 DNA follows: TGTGCCAGCAGCTTAGCAGTCCCTAGCGGAACGAGGGGTTCGCAGTATTTT. Translating gives CASSLAVPSGTRGSQYF.

This sequence joins TRBV9 and TRBJ2-2; tentative D call: TRBD2 (5 bases). The germline CDR1 and CDR2 sequences are SGDLS and YYNGEE. This CDR3 contains 16 residues. The V gene lost 3 bases and the J gene lost 0 bases, with 12 bases spanning the gap. The CDR3 protein is CASSAATGTNTGELFF. The CDR3 bases are TGTGCCAGCAGCGCTGCGACGGGAACGAACACCGGGGAGCTGTTTTTT.

The rearrangement joins TRBV3-1 (or the pseudogene TRBV3-2) to TRBJ1-1; tentatively, D is TRBD1 (5 bases). This CDR3 comprises 14 residues. The V and J ends lost 3 bases and 4 bases respectively, with 12 bases between them. Germline values: CDR1 LGHDT, CDR2 YNNKEL (reference sequence). CDR3: CASSQEGRGTEAFF. CDR3 DNA: TGTGCCAGCAGCCAGGAGGGGAGGGGCACTGAAGCTTTCTTT.

The chain couples TRBV7-8 to TRBJ1-2; 8 bases match TRBD1. This CDR3 comprises 17 residues. V lost 0 bases and J lost 4; bases outside the gene matches: 10. Germline values: CDR1 SGHVS, CDR2 FQNEAQ. The CDR3 nucleotides are TGTGCCAGCAGCTTAGCCCTGGGGGAGGGACAGGCCTATGGCTACACCTTC. This sequence encodes CASSLALGEGQAYGYTF.

The sample holds one count of this clone. The chain employs TRBV5-8 and TRBJ2-3, with D perhaps TRBD2 (5 bases). Trimming left V 4 bases short and J 2 bases short, with 14 bases between. This CDR3 has 15 residues. CDR1 SGHTS and CDR2 YDEGEE come from the germline V gene. CDR3 sequence (DNA): TGTGCCAGCAGCCCGGGGAGAGGGATCACAGATACGCAGTATTTT. It translates to CASSPGRGITDTQYF. The variable domain in full, with the rest retrieved from reference TRBV5-8 and TRBJ2-3, is EAGVTQSPTHLIKTRGQQATLRCSPISGHTSVYWYQQALGLGLQFLLWYDEGEERNRGNFPPRFSGRQFPNYSSELNVNALELEDSALYLCASSPGRGITDTQYFGPGTRLTVL.

The V gene is TRBV7-2, the J gene TRBJ1-3; TRBD1 matches 7 bases. J was trimmed by 4 bases and V by 5 bases; bases with no gene match: 5. The CDR3 loop spans 14 amino acids. From germline, CDR1 is SGHTA and CDR2 FQGNSA. CDR3 coding DNA: TGTGCCAGCAGCCTGACAGGGTTCGGAAACACCATATATTTT. Translated, it gives CASSLTGFGNTIYF. The full variable domain, with the rest looked up from reference TRBV7-2 and TRBJ1-3, is GAGVSQSPSNKVTEKGKDVELRCDPISGHTALYWYRQSLGQGLEFLIYFQGNSAPDKSGLPSDRFSAERTGGSVSTLTIQRTQQEDSAVYLCASSLTGFGNTIYFGEGSWLTVV.

The J gene is TRBJ2-3, the V gene TRBV10-3, with D perhaps matching TRBD2 (5 bases). Trimming shortened V by 3 bases and J by 2 bases, and 9 bases separated the two germline ends. The germline V gene has CDR1 ENHRY and CDR2 SYGVKD. The CDR3 sequence is 14 residues long. CDR3 DNA: TGTGCCATCAGTGATAGAGGGTTCACAGATACGCAGTATTTT. It yields the protein CAISDRGFTDTQYF.

This chain uses TRBV6-2 or TRBV6-3 with TRBJ2-5; 11 bases line up with TRBD2. The germline gives CDR1 MNHEY, CDR2 SVGEGT. V lost 4 bases, J lost 5 bases, and 6 bases stayed unmatched. The CDR3 runs to 15 residues. CDR3 sequence reads: CASSSNSGGAETQYF. Here the CDR3 DNA reads TGTGCCAGCAGTTCAAATAGCGGGGGGGCTGAGACCCAGTACTTC.

The CDR3 reads CASSLDSLLFLHF. The CDR3 bases are TGTGCCAGCAGTTTAGATAGCCTGTTGTTCCTCCACTTT. The chain is built from TRBV12-3 or TRBV12-4 and TRBJ1-6; D remains unclear. Trimming left V 1 base short and J 15 bases short, with 13 bases between. There are 13 residues in the CDR3.

This chain connects TRBV18 to TRBJ1-6; D possibly corresponds to TRBD1 (6 bases). This CDR3 has 16 amino acids. The ends were cut back, 3 bases at V and 7 bases at J, with 16 bases in the middle. The germline V gene encodes CDR1 KGHSH and CDR2 LQKENI. The CDR3 nucleotides are TGTGCCAGCTCACCCAAGGGGGACGGCCTCAATTCACCCCTCCACTTT. Protein sequence: CASSPKGDGLNSPLHF.

Only one count was recorded for this clone. The rearrangement uses TRBV5-1 and TRBJ2-3, with 9 positions matching TRBD2. The CDR3 contains 16 residues. The V gene's germline CDR1 is SGHRS and CDR2 YFSETQ. V lost 1 base, J lost 2 bases, and 5 bases stayed unmatched. CDR3 nucleotides: TGCGCCAGCAGCTTGCCCCTAGCGGGGAACACAGATACGCAGTATTTT. Translation: CASSLPLAGNTDTQYF.

This chain joins TRBV11-2 and TRBJ1-2, with D maybe TRBD1 (6 bases). The CDR3 has 14 residues. CDR1 and CDR2 (germline): SGHAT, FQNNGV. Trimming left V 5 bases short and J 1 base short, with 11 bases between. The CDR3, as DNA: TGTGCCAGCAGCCGCACAGGGTTTAACTATGGCTACACCTTC. Protein product: CASSRTGFNYGYTF.

The gene calls are TRBV28 and TRBJ1-1; D is possibly TRBD1 (5 bases). The CDR3 spans 14 residues. CDR1 is MDHEN and CDR2 is SYDVKM in the germline V gene. The V end lost 3 bases, the J end lost 7 bases, and 15 bases lay between the germline ends. This CDR3 reads CASSFGSKGIEAFF. The CDR3 DNA follows: TGTGCCAGCAGTTTCGGATCGAAGGGGATTGAAGCTTTCTTT.

The V gene is TRBV28, the J gene TRBJ1-1, with unresolved D. V was shortened by 3 bases and J by 10 bases, with 15 bases between the two germline ends. Germline V gene lookup returns CDR1 MDHEN and CDR2 SYDVKM. The length of the CDR3 is 13 residues. CDR3 sequence (DNA): TGTGCCAGCAGTTTTAGAGGGTTCGCGGCAGCTTTCTTT. As protein: CASSFRGFAAAFF.

The chain combines TRBV4-1 with TRBJ2-7; 7 bases are shared with TRBD1. CDR3 size: 16 residues. With 1 base clipped from V and 3 bases from J, the junction kept 9 bases outside the gene matches. The V gene's germline CDR1 is MGHRA and CDR2 YSYEKL. The CDR3 bases are TGCGCCAGCAGCCAAGTCCAACAGGGGCGCCTCTACGAGCAGTACTTC. Translated: CASSQVQQGRLYEQYF.

This chain uses TRBV28 with TRBJ1-4, with 7 bases fitting TRBD1. Per germline, CDR1 MDHEN and CDR2 SYDVKM. The CDR3 contains 14 residues. Germline trimming cut 5 bases from V and 7 bases from J; bases unmatched to any gene: 7. CDR3 DNA: TGTGCCAGCAGTCCCACAGGGGAGGCTGAAAAACTGTTTTTT. Its protein is CASSPTGEAEKLFF.

The V gene is TRBV7-9, the J gene TRBJ1-2, with 9 bases fitting TRBD1. The CDR3 is 17 residues long. In germline, CDR1 is SEHNR, CDR2 FQNEAQ (reference sequence). Trimming removed 2 bases from V and 6 bases from J; junction bases left unmatched: 13. CDR3 nucleotides: TGTGCCAGCAGCTTACCACGCCCCAACGACAGGGGGGATGGCTACACCTTC. Encoded protein: CASSLPRPNDRGDGYTF.

A few counts support this clone. CDR3 in DNA: TGTGCCAGCAGCTCGGAGATGAACACTGAAGCTTTCTTT. Its translation: CASSSEMNTEAFF. The gene calls are TRBV7-9 and TRBJ1-1; D uncertain. CDR1 and CDR2 from the germline V gene are SEHNR and FQNEAQ (reference sequence). V lost 4 bases and J 0 bases, leaving 6 bases between the germline ends. This CDR3 spans 13 amino acids.

The chain is built from TRBV28 and TRBJ1-1; D is uncertain. The CDR3 consists of 12 residues. The germline V gene encodes CDR1 MDHEN and CDR2 SYDVKM. V lost 5 bases to trimming and J lost 4 bases, with 8 bases between them. The CDR3 loop reads CASSLYSTEAFF. CDR3 nucleotides: TGTGCCAGCAGTCTGTACAGCACTGAAGCTTTCTTT.

This sequence joins TRBV7-8 and TRBJ1-3; a weak D match, TRBD1 (6 bases). The length of the CDR3 is 15 residues. Trimming pared 5 bases from V and 2 bases from J, leaving 13 bases between. Germline CDR1 and CDR2: SGHVS and FQNEAQ. The DNA of the CDR3 is TGTGCCAGCAGCCTGAACAGGGATGCTGGAAACACCATATATTTT. This sequence encodes CASSLNRDAGNTIYF.

CDR3 DNA sequence: TGTGCCAGCACTCCTATCCCCGGGACAGGGAAAGAAAATGGCTACACCTTC. Protein: CASTPIPGTGKENGYTF. V and J are TRBV28 and TRBJ1-2; 9 nucleotides line up with TRBD1. V shed 7 bases, J shed 6 bases, and the junction held 18 bases outside the gene matches. The germline gives CDR1 MDHEN, CDR2 SYDVKM. The CDR3 length is 17 residues.

This chain connects TRBV24-1 to TRBJ1-5; D not resolved. Germline CDR1 is KGHDR and CDR2 is SFDVKD. This CDR3 has 20 residues. Deletions cut 0 bases from V and 6 bases from J, with 26 bases between. CDR3 nucleotide sequence: TGTGCCACCAGTGATTTGCTCTTGGTGAGGGTTTGCAGTCGGACTCAGCCCCAGCATTTT. Translating gives CATSDLLLVRVCSRTQPQHF.

The chain employs TRBV28 and TRBJ2-1, with 11 bases lining up with TRBD1. This CDR3 has 15 residues. CDR1 and CDR2 (germline): MDHEN, SYDVKM. With 6 bases clipped from V and 7 bases from J, the junction kept 8 bases outside the gene matches. DNA of the CDR3: TGTGCCAGCAGCTCCGGGACAGGGGGGTGGAATGAGCAGTTCTTC. Translated: CASSSGTGGWNEQFF.

The DNA for the CDR3 is TGTGCCAGCAGTTTAACGGGACAGTGGTGGACCGGGGAGCTGTTTTTT. Its translation: CASSLTGQWWTGELFF. V usage is TRBV6-5 and J usage is TRBJ2-2; 7 bases are shared with TRBD1. The ends lost 4 bases at V and 5 bases at J; junction bases unmatched: 10. CDR1 and CDR2 (germline): MNHEY, SVGAGI. The length of the CDR3 is 16 residues.

The chain has TRBV7-7 and TRBJ2-3; possibly TRBD2 for D (6 bases). Germline V lookup: CDR1 SSHAT, CDR2 FNYEAQ (reference sequence). The V end lost 4 bases, the J end lost 4 bases, and 12 bases lay between the germline ends. This CDR3 spans 14 amino acids. Here the CDR3 DNA reads TGTGCCAGCAGCTCGCGGGACTTGTCAGATACGCAGTATTTT. It is translated as CASSSRDLSDTQYF. Full variable domain (outside the CDR3, taken from reference TRBV7-7 and TRBJ2-3): GAGVSQSPRYKVTKRGQDVTLRCDPISSHATLYWYQQALGQGPEFLTYFNYEAQPDKSGLPSDRFSAERPEGSISTLTIQRTEQRDSAMYRCASSSRDLSDTQYFGPGTRLTVL.

CDR3 sequence (DNA): TGTGCCAGCAGATCCCGGACAGGGGCTTTTGGCACTGAAGCTTTCTTT. Protein product: CASRSRTGAFGTEAFF. The V call is TRBV28, the J call TRBJ1-1, with 9 positions matching TRBD1. The CDR3 is 16 residues long. Trimming took 6 bases from V and 4 from J; bases not matched to a gene: 12. Germline CDR1 MDHEN, CDR2 SYDVKM.

The genes are TRBV3-1 (or the pseudogene TRBV3-2) and TRBJ2-7; 10 bases are a match to TRBD2. Germline values: CDR1 LGHDT, CDR2 YNNKEL (reference sequence). This CDR3 contains 16 residues. V lost 1 base and J lost 3; bases outside the gene matches: 6. The CDR3 region has the DNA TGTGCCAGCAGCCAAGGCCTAGCGGGGGAATACTACGAGCAGTACTTC. Translation gives CASSQGLAGEYYEQYF.